A single T cell receptor beta chain is shown here with its context. Its antigen is as yet unknown. These data belong to a study of beta chain features in type 1 diabetes. The study's findings and limits: Insertions were fewer and deletions more numerous at VDJ junctions in type 1 diabetes patients. Any HLA type influence on TCRB rearrangement was left unresolved here.

Reverse transcribing all isolated RNA meant expressed TCRB transcripts were sequenced. The data were produced by immunoSEQ multiplex PCR, yet TCRdb's version contains in-frame clones alone and is incomplete. The sample yields 860,000 or so clones, 15% to 20% seen once. Germline V gene data show CDR1 as MNHEY and CDR2 as SVGAGI. The CDR3 contains 12 residues. Trimming removed 5 bases from V and 7 bases from J, with 11 bases in between. The gene calls are TRBV6-5 and TRBJ1-1; D remains ambiguous. The sequenced material came from naive CD4+ T cells from blood. This sequence originates from a woman aged 18-29 years in good health. CDR3 region: CASSGRGLEAFF. The CDR3 DNA is TGTGCCAGCAGTGGTCGAGGGCTTGAAGCTTTCTTT.